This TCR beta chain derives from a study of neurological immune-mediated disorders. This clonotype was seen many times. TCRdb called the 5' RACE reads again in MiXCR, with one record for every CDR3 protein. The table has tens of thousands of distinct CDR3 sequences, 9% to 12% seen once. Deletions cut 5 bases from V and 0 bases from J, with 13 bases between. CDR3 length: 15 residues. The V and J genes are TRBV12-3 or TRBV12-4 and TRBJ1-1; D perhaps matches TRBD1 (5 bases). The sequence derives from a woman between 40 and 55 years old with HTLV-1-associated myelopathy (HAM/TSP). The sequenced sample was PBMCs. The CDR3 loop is CASSPTGLMNTEAFF. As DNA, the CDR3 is TGTGCCAGCAGTCCCACGGGACTGATGAACACTGAAGCTTTCTTT.